The 24 T cell receptor beta chains below all came from one sample that was sequenced in a study of cytomegalovirus exposure and HLA in healthy donors. Primers included in the PCR were 60 Vbeta and 13 Jbeta primers. Here immunoSEQ multiplex PCR was the method, and the copy in TCRdb shows in-frame clones only, minus some. The data show about 150,000 clones, roughly 77% seen once. The sample was PBMCs. The receptors shown here come from a male donor in good health and CMV-seronegative.

V gene TRBV27 combines with J gene TRBJ1-1; 7 bases map to TRBD1. After removal of 2 bases from V and 5 bases from J, the junction contained 8 bases not matched to a gene. Looked up from germline, CDR1 is MNHEY and CDR2 is SMNVEV (reference sequence). The CDR3 totals 15 residues. The CDR3 DNA sequence: TGTGCCAGCAGTTTAAACGACAGGGTGAGGACTGAAGCTTTCTTT. Its translation is CASSLNDRVRTEAFF.

Note on this clone: The same CDR3 arises from other DNA sequences in this sample as well. The chain recombines TRBV5-1 with TRBJ1-2; 7 bases map to TRBD1. CDR3 length equals 14 residues. CDR1 is SGHRS, CDR2 YFSETQ, per germline. The ends lost 0 bases at V and 4 bases at J; junction bases unmatched: 3. The CDR3 region has the DNA TGCGCCAGCAGCTTGGGACAGGGAGGCTATGGCTACACCTTC. Translated: CASSLGQGGYGYTF. Based on the CDR3 plus reference TRBV5-1 and TRBJ1-2, the full variable domain is KAGVTQTPRYLIKTRGQQVTLSCSPISGHRSVSWYQQTPGQGLQFLFEYFSETQRNKGNFPGRFSGRQFSNSRSEMNVSTLELGDSALYLCASSLGQGGYGYTFGSGTRLTVV.

The J gene is TRBJ2-4, the V gene TRBV9; the match to TRBD1 covers 11 bases. Germline CDR1 reads SGDLS; CDR2 reads YYNGEE. V lost 3 bases, J lost 0 bases, and 5 bases stayed unmatched. This CDR3 comprises 17 residues. The CDR3 DNA sequence: TGTGCCAGCAGCGCCTGGGACAGGGGGACAGCCAAAAACATTCAGTACTTC. Protein sequence: CASSAWDRGTAKNIQYF.

The V gene is TRBV18, the J gene TRBJ2-2; D may be TRBD2 (6 bases). Trimming cost V 3 bases and J 1 base, with 12 bases left between them. CDR1 and CDR2 (germline): KGHSH, LQKENI. This CDR3 spans 16 amino acids. In nucleotides, the CDR3 is TGTGCCAGCTCACCTCCGGGACTTCGGAACACCGGGGAGCTGTTTTTT. It specifies CASSPPGLRNTGELFF.

Only one count was recorded for this clone. The chain uses TRBV7-8 and TRBJ1-2; D may be TRBD1 (5 bases). The CDR3 consists of 14 residues. Per the germline V gene, CDR1 is SGHVS and CDR2 is FQNEAQ. The V end was cut by 2 bases, the J end by 6 bases, with 13 bases between. CDR3 DNA: TGTGCCAGCAGCTTAATGCAGGGTGAGCATGGCTACACCTTC. The encoded protein is CASSLMQGEHGYTF. The whole variable domain, filled in from reference TRBV7-8 and TRBJ1-2, reads GAGVSQSPRYKVAKRGQDVALRCDPISGHVSLFWYQQALGQGPEFLTYFQNEAQLDKSGLPSDRFFAERPEGSVSTLKIQRTQQEDSAVYLCASSLMQGEHGYTFGSGTRLTVV.

The rearrangement uses TRBV6-5 and TRBJ2-5, with a possible D match to TRBD1 (8 bases). This CDR3 region has 15 residues. V lost 2 bases and J lost 5, with 15 bases in between. CDR1 and CDR2 from the germline V gene are MNHEY and SVGAGI. In DNA form, the CDR3 reads TGTGCCAGCAGTTACACAGGGGGGGTTCGGGAGACCCAGTACTTC. It codes for CASSYTGGVRETQYF.

This rearrangement joins TRBV18 to TRBJ1-1; TRBD1 aligns across 9 bases. The CDR3 consists of 13 residues. Trimming took 6 bases from V and 6 from J; bases not matched to a gene: 5. The V gene's germline CDR1 is KGHSH and CDR2 LQKENI. CDR3 DNA: TGTGCCAGCTCCGACAGGGGGGTCCCTGAAGCTTTCTTT. Translation: CASSDRGVPEAFF.

The gene calls are TRBV4-2 and TRBJ2-5; weak D call: TRBD2 (7 bases). Trimming took off 3 bases at V and 3 bases at J, with 17 bases between the two ends. The germline gives CDR1 LGHNA, CDR2 YNFKEQ. The CDR3 extends over 16 amino acids. This chain's CDR3 is CASSQALGAGEETQYF. CDR3 nucleotides: TGTGCCAGCAGCCAGGCCCTGGGGGCGGGGGAAGAGACCCAGTACTTC.

The J gene is TRBJ1-2, the V gene TRBV18; 9 bases match TRBD1. The CDR3 extends over 16 amino acids. The ends lost 2 bases at V and 5 bases at J; junction bases unmatched: 9. CDR1 and CDR2 from the germline V gene are KGHSH and LQKENI. CDR3 region: CASSPNRRTGVYGYTF. The CDR3 DNA reads TGTGCCAGCTCACCAAATCGTAGGACAGGGGTTTATGGCTACACCTTC.

This chain uses TRBV4-2 with TRBJ1-3; D possibly corresponds to TRBD1 (6 bases). The germline CDR1 and CDR2 sequences are LGHNA and YNFKEQ. Trimming took 4 bases from V and 4 from J, leaving 20 bases between them. This CDR3 region has 17 residues. DNA of the CDR3: TGTGCCAGCAGCCCTATAGGACAGACCTTCCCCGGAAACACCATATATTTT. Amino acid sequence: CASSPIGQTFPGNTIYF.

The chain carries TRBV5-6 and TRBJ1-6, with TRBD1 matching 8 bases. Germline assignment: CDR1 SGHDT and CDR2 YYEEEE. This CDR3 has 15 residues. The V and J ends lost 4 bases and 7 bases, in that order; junction bases with no gene match: 7. This chain's CDR3 is CASSPQGAANSPLHF. The CDR3, as DNA: TGTGCCAGCAGCCCCCAGGGGGCGGCCAATTCACCCCTCCACTTT.

The chain recombines TRBV5-6 with TRBJ1-2, with 11 nucleotides matching TRBD1. CDR3 length equals 15 residues. V was pared by 4 bases and J by 5 bases, with 7 bases of the junction left unmatched. CDR1 and CDR2 (germline): SGHDT, YYEEEE. Here the CDR3 DNA reads TGTGCCAGCAGCCTGGGAGGGACAGGGGGATATGGCTACACCTTC. Its protein is CASSLGGTGGYGYTF.

This rearrangement joins TRBV9 to TRBJ2-3; 10 nucleotides line up with TRBD2. Trimming took 3 bases from V and 3 from J; bases not matched to a gene: 10. The CDR3 loop spans 17 amino acids. Germline V CDR1 and CDR2: SGDLS, YYNGEE. The CDR3 protein is CASSASGRAVGTDTQYF. The CDR3 DNA sequence: TGTGCCAGCAGCGCGAGCGGGAGGGCTGTTGGGACAGATACGCAGTATTTT.

The rearrangement links TRBV7-9 to TRBJ1-2, with 11 nucleotides matching TRBD1. The CDR3 is made up of 13 amino acids. Looked up from germline, CDR1 is SEHNR and CDR2 is FQNEAQ (reference sequence). Trimming at V came to 5 bases and at J to 8 bases, leaving 4 bases not matched to a gene. DNA of the CDR3: TGTGCCAGCAGCCGGGGACAGGGGGGCGGCTACACCTTC. Translated, it gives CASSRGQGGGYTF.

This clone was detected once. The V gene is TRBV7-6, the J gene TRBJ2-5, with 14 bases that match TRBD2. The end of the DNA is better explained by TRBJ2-7, so the J call may be wrong. The CDR3 runs to 14 residues. The V gene's germline CDR1 is SGHVS and CDR2 FNYEAQ. The CDR3 sequence is CASSPGLAGVEQYF. CDR3 sequence (DNA): TGTGCCAGCAGCCCGGGACTAGCGGGAGTCGAGCAGTACTTC.

This chain joins TRBV6-5 and TRBJ1-1; D remains ambiguous. Trimming took off 1 base at V and 6 bases at J, with 12 bases between the two ends. The CDR3 has 14 residues. Germline loops: CDR1 MNHEY, CDR2 SVGAGI. Written as DNA, the CDR3 is TGTGCCAGCAGTTACTTGCCGGGAAGGGCTGAAGCTTTCTTT. It specifies CASSYLPGRAEAFF.

This clone appeared a single time. This chain uses TRBV10-3 with TRBJ2-5, with D maybe TRBD2 (6 bases). Matching the DNA end better, TRBJ2-7 makes the J call doubtful. CDR1 is ENHRY, CDR2 SYGVKD, per germline. The CDR3 contains 13 residues. This CDR3 is CAIKDYISYEQYF. The CDR3, as DNA: TGTGCCATCAAGGACTACATCTCCTACGAGCAGTACTTC.

The gene calls are TRBV11-1 and TRBJ2-3; tentatively, D is TRBD1 (6 bases). The V end lost 5 bases, the J end lost 6 bases, and 6 bases lay between the germline ends. Per the germline V gene, CDR1 is SGHAT and CDR2 is FQDESV (reference sequence). The length of the CDR3 is 11 residues. CDR3 in amino acids: CASSQGDTQYF. The CDR3 nucleotides read TGTGCCAGCAGCCAGGGGGATACGCAGTATTTT. The whole variable domain, filled in from reference TRBV11-1 and TRBJ2-3, reads EAEVAQSPRYKITEKSQAVAFWCDPISGHATLYWYRQILGQGPELLVQFQDESVVDDSQLPKDRFSAERLKGVDSTLKIQPAELGDSAMYLCASSQGDTQYFGPGTRLTVL.

This clone was counted a few times. This chain connects TRBV5-1 to TRBJ2-2, with D perhaps matching TRBD2 (5 bases). The CDR3 is 16 residues long. Trimming stripped 1 base from V and 7 bases from J, with 17 bases between. The germline V gene has CDR1 SGHRS and CDR2 YFSETQ. Here the CDR3 reads CASSLRVDLAGGELFF. The CDR3 nucleotides are TGCGCCAGCAGCTTGAGGGTCGACTTGGCGGGCGGGGAGCTGTTTTTT.

The chain carries TRBV10-1 and TRBJ2-1, with a possible D match to TRBD2 (5 bases). This CDR3 is 16 amino acids long. Germline CDR1 reads WNHNN; CDR2 reads SYGVQD (reference sequence). Trimming removed 6 bases from V and 7 bases from J, with 22 bases in between. CDR3 protein: CASSPWGVIGINEQFF. DNA for the CDR3: TGCGCCAGCAGCCCCTGGGGAGTAATCGGTATAAATGAGCAGTTCTTC.

The chain recombines TRBV27 with TRBJ1-1; D remains unclear. V lost 3 bases to trimming and J lost 0 bases, with 11 bases between them. CDR1 and CDR2 (germline): MNHEY, SMNVEV (reference sequence). The CDR3 sequence is 15 residues long. The CDR3 is CASSFGGSLNTEAFF. DNA of the CDR3: TGTGCCAGCAGTTTCGGCGGATCTCTGAACACTGAAGCTTTCTTT.

V gene TRBV27 combines with J gene TRBJ1-5; TRBD1 matches 7 bases. Germline assignment: CDR1 MNHEY and CDR2 SMNVEV (reference sequence). There are 11 residues in the CDR3. Germline trimming cut 4 bases from V and 9 bases from J; bases unmatched to any gene: 0. In DNA form, the CDR3 reads TGTGCCAGCAGTTCAGGGGGGCCCCAGCATTTT. Translated, it gives CASSSGGPQHF.

This clone was detected a few times. The chain is built from TRBV6-1 and TRBJ2-7; D perhaps matches TRBD2 (5 bases). V was clipped by 10 bases and J by 0 bases, with 13 bases between them. The CDR3 has 13 residues. CDR1 is MNHNS and CDR2 is SASEGT in the germline V gene. The CDR3 sequence: CATREGSSYEQYF. CDR3 bases: TGTGCCACCAGAGAGGGTAGCTCCTACGAGCAGTACTTC.

The genes are TRBV6-5 and TRBJ2-7; no reliable D call. CDR1 and CDR2 from the germline V gene are MNHEY and SVGAGI. There are 12 residues in the CDR3. Trimming stripped 6 bases from V and 3 bases from J, with 9 bases between. As DNA, the CDR3 is TGTGCCAGCAGCCGACACGGCTACGAGCAGTACTTC. Translation: CASSRHGYEQYF.